Listed here are 3 T cell receptor beta chains from one sample, sequenced in a study of cytomegalovirus exposure and HLA in healthy donors. Libraries were prepared by immunoSEQ multiplex PCR; TCRdb keeps only in-frame clonotypes and omits some of them. The sample lists some 110,000 clones, 88% occurring once. The source material was PBMCs. These TCRs come from a woman between 18 and 30 years old in good health and CMV-seropositive.

The V and J genes are TRBV6-1 and TRBJ1-4; 7 bases align to TRBD1. Germline CDR1 and CDR2: MNHNS and SASEGT. J was trimmed by 0 bases and V by 2 bases; bases with no gene match: 9. The CDR3 sequence is 18 residues long. CDR3 sequence reads: CASSENVGTAATNEKLFF. The CDR3 region has the DNA TGTGCCAGCAGTGAAAATGTGGGGACAGCTGCAACTAATGAAAAACTGTTTTTT.

This chain uses TRBV29-1 with TRBJ2-5, with 15 nucleotides matching TRBD2. Germline V gene sequence: CDR1 SQVTM, CDR2 ANQGSEA. CDR3 size: 15 residues. Unmatched junction bases numbered 7, after V lost 6 bases and J lost 5 bases. The CDR3 bases are TGCAGCGTCGCCGGGACTAGCGGGGGGTGGGAGACCCAGTACTTC. This gives the protein CSVAGTSGGWETQYF.

This rearrangement joins TRBV6-6 to TRBJ1-2; maybe TRBD1 (6 bases). The CDR3 has 15 amino acids. The V gene lost 0 bases and the J gene lost 6 bases, with 14 bases spanning the gap. Germline CDR1 and CDR2: MNHNY and SVGAGI (reference sequence). As DNA, the CDR3 is TGTGCCAGCAGTTACTCGATGACAGGAGTTGATGGCTACACCTTC. It encodes CASSYSMTGVDGYTF.